This record covers a single T cell receptor (beta chain). What it binds is unknown. This table comes from immunoSEQ multiplex PCR, and its TCRdb copy is limited to in-frame clones, with some not included. Of over 25,000 clones listed, about nine tenths are singletons. Brentuximab vedotin exposure varied, and every patient relapsed after autologous stem cell transplantation. These data are taken from a study of PD-1 blockade in classical Hodgkin lymphoma. The CDR3 sequence is 15 residues long. Germline CDR1 reads SGHRS; CDR2 reads YFSETQ. V was pared by 0 bases and J by 7 bases, with 11 bases between. Findings of the study overall: Reasons behind the repertoire differences stay unclear, perhaps disease activity or earlier therapy. By C4D1, diversity of CD4+ TCRs had risen significantly, whereas that of CD8+ TCRs had not. The study reported lower baseline TCR diversity in newly diagnosed patients than in healthy donors.

This receptor was identified in a human donor with classical Hodgkin lymphoma. The material was peripheral blood mononuclear cells (PBMCs), obtained at baseline. The V call is TRBV5-1, the J call TRBJ1-6; D might be TRBD1 (5 bases). The DNA for the CDR3 is TGCGCCAGCAGCTTGGCCGCGGGGACGAATTCACCCCTCCACTTT. It specifies CASSLAAGTNSPLHF. Full variable domain (remainder filled in from reference TRBV5-1 and TRBJ1-6): KAGVTQTPRYLIKTRGQQVTLSCSPISGHRSVSWYQQTPGQGLQFLFEYFSETQRNKGNFPGRFSGRQFSNSRSEMNVSTLELGDSALYLCASSLAAGTNSPLHFGNGTRLTVT.